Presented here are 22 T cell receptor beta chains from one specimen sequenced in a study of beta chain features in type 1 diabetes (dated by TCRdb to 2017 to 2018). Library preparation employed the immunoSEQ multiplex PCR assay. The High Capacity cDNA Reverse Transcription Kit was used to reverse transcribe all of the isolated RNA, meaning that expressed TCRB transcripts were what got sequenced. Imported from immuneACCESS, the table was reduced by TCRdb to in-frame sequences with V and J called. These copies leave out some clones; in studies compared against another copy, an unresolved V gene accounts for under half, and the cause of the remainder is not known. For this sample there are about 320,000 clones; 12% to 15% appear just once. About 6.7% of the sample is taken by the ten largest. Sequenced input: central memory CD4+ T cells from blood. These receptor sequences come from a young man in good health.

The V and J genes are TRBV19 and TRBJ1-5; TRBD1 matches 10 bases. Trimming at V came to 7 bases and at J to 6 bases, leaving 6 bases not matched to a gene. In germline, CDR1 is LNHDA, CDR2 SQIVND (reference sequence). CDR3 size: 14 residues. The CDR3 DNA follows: TGTGCCAGTACGGGACAGGGGAGGGTTCAGCCCCAGCATTTT. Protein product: CASTGQGRVQPQHF.

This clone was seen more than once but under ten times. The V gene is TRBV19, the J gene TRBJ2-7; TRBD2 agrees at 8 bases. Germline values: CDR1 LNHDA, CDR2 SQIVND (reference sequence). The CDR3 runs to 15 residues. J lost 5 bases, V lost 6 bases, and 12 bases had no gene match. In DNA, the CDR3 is TGTGCCAGTAGATCCAACGCGGGGGGTCGGAACGAGCAGTACTTC. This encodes CASRSNAGGRNEQYF.

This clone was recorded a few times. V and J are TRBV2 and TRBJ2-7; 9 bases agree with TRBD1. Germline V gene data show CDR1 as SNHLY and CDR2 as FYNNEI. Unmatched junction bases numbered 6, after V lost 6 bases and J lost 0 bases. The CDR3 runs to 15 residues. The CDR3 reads CASRVDRGGSYEQYF. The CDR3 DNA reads TGTGCCAGCAGGGTAGACAGGGGGGGCTCCTACGAGCAGTACTTC.

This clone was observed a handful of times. DNA for the CDR3: TGCAGCGTGAATCAGGGTAGGACTGAAGCTTTCTTT. It translates to CSVNQGRTEAFF. The V and J genes are TRBV29-1 and TRBJ1-1; D is perhaps TRBD1 (5 bases). The CDR3 runs 12 residues. CDR1 is SQVTM and CDR2 is ANQGSEA in the germline V gene. V lost 6 bases, J lost 5 bases, and 13 bases lay in between.

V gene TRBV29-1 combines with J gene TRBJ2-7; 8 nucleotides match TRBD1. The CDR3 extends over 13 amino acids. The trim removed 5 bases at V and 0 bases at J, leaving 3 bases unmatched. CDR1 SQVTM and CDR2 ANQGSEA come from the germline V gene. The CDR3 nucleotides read TGCAGCGTTTACAGGGGGAGCTCCTACGAGCAGTACGTC. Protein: CSVYRGSSYEQYV.

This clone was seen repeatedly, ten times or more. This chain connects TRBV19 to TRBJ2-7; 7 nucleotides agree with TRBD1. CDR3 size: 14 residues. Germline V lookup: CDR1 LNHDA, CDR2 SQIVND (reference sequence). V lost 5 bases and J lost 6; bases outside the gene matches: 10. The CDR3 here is CASSPSRGRGEQYF. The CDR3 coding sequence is TGTGCCAGTAGTCCATCCAGGGGGAGAGGCGAGCAGTACTTC. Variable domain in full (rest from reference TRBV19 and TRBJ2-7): DGGITQSPKYLFRKEGQNVTLSCEQNLNHDAMYWYRQDPGQGLRLIYYSQIVNDFQKGDIAEGYSVSREKKESFPLTVTSAQKNPTAFYLCASSPSRGRGEQYFGPGTRLTVT.

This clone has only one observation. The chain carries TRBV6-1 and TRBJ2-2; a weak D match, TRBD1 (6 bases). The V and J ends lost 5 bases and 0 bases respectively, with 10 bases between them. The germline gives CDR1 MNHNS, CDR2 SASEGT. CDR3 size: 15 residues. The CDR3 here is CASSSGTTNTGELFF. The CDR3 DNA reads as TGTGCCAGCAGTTCCGGGACAACGAACACCGGGGAGCTGTTTTTT.

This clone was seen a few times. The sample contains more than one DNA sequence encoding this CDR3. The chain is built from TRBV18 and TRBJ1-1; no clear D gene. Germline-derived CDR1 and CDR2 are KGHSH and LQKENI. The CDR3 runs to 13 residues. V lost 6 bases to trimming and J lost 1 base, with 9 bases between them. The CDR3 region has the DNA TGTGCCAGCTCTGGGTCGGGGAACACTGAAGCTTTCTTT. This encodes CASSGSGNTEAFF. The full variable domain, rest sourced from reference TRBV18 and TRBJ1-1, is NAGVMQNPRHLVRRRGQEARLRCSPMKGHSHVYWYRQLPEEGLKFMVYLQKENIIDESGMPKERFSAEFPKEGPSILRIQQVVRGDSAAYFCASSGSGNTEAFFGQGTRLTVV.

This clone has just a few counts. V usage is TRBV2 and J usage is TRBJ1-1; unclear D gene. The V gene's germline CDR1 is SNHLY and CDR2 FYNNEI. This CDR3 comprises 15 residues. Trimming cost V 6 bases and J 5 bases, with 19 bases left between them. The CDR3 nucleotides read TGTGCCAGCAGGGGTGCGCCCGTCCCTGGTACTGAAGCTTTCTTT. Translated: CASRGAPVPGTEAFF.

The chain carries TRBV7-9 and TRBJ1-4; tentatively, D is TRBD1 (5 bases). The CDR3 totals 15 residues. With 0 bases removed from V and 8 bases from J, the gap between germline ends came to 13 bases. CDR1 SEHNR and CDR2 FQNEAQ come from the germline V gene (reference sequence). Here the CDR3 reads CASSLASRGAEKLFF. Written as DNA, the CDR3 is TGTGCCAGCAGCTTAGCGAGTAGAGGGGCCGAAAAACTGTTTTTT.

The CDR3 bases are TGTGCCACCATGGATGAATCCGGAAACACCATATATTTT. Its protein product is CATMDESGNTIYF. The gene calls are TRBV6-6 and TRBJ1-3; D gene uncertain. Germline CDR1 is MNHNY and CDR2 is SVGAGI (reference sequence). With 10 bases removed from V and 4 bases from J, the gap between germline ends came to 14 bases. CDR3 size: 13 residues.

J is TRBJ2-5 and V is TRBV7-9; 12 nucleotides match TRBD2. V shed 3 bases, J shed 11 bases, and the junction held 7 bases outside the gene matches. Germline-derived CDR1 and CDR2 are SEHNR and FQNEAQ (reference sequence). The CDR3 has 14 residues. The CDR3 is CASSFWTSGEEQYF. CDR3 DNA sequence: TGTGCCAGCAGCTTCTGGACTAGCGGGGAAGAGCAGTACTTC.

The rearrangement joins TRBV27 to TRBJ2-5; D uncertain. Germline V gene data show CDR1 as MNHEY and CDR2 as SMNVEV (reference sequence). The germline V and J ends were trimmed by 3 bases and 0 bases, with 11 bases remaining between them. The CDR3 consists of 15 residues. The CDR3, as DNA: TGTGCCAGCAGTTTCTTAGGTGGTAACCAAGAGACCCAGTACTTC. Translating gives CASSFLGGNQETQYF.

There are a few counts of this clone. The CDR3 spells CASSLVDRDNYGYTF. CDR3 nucleotide sequence: TGTGCCAGCAGCTTAGTTGACAGGGACAACTATGGCTACACCTTC. The chain uses TRBV7-2 and TRBJ1-2; 7 positions agree with TRBD1. V gave up 1 base and J gave up 2 bases; unmatched junction bases: 4. Per germline, CDR1 SGHTA and CDR2 FQGNSA. This CDR3 is 15 amino acids long.

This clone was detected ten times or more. The CDR3, as DNA: TGTGCCAGCAGCCCCCAATGGGGGGGGAACACTGAAGCTTTCTTT. Translating gives CASSPQWGGNTEAFF. The V call is TRBV21-1, the J call TRBJ1-1. TRBV21-1 is noted as a pseudogene. CDR3 size: 15 residues.

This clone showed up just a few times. CDR3 nucleotide sequence: TGTGCCAGCAGCCCTGAGGGGACTACCAGTTCCGGGGAGCTGTTTTTT. Translating gives CASSPEGTTSSGELFF. The chain recombines TRBV7-2 with TRBJ2-2; TRBD2 aligns across 7 bases. Losses at the gene ends were 5 bases for V and 6 bases for J; bases not matched to a gene: 12. Germline V lookup: CDR1 SGHTA, CDR2 FQGNSA. CDR3 size: 16 residues.

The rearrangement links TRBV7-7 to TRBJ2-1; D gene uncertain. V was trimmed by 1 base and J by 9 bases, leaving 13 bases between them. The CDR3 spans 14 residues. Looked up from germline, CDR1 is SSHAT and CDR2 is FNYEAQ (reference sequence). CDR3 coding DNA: TGTGCCAGCAGCTTAGATTCTCAGTGGGCTGAGCAGTTCTTC. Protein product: CASSLDSQWAEQFF.

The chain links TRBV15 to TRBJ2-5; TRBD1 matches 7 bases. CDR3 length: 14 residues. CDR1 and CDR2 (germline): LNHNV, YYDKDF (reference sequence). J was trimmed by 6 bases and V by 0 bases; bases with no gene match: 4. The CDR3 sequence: CATSREQGLQTQYF. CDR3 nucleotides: TGTGCCACCAGCAGAGAACAGGGGTTGCAGACCCAGTACTTC.

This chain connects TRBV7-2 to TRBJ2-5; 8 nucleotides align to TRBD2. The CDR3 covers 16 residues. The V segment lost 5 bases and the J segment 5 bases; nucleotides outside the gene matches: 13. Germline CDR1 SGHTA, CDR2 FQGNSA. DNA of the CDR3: TGTGCCAGCAGCCGAGGCATTAGCGGGAATGAGGAGACCCAGTACTTC. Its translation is CASSRGISGNEETQYF.

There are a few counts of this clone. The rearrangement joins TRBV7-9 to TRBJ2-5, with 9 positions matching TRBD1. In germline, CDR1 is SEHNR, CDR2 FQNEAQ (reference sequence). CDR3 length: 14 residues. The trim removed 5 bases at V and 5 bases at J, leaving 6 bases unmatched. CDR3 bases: TGTGCCAGCAGCCGCGGGACAGGGCCGGAGACCCAGTACTTC. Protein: CASSRGTGPETQYF.

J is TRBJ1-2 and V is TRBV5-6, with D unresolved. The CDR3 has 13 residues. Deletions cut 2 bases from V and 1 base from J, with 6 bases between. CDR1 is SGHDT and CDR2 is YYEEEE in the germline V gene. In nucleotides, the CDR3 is TGTGCCAGCAGCTTCGGTAGTAACTATGGCTACACCTTC. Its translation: CASSFGSNYGYTF.

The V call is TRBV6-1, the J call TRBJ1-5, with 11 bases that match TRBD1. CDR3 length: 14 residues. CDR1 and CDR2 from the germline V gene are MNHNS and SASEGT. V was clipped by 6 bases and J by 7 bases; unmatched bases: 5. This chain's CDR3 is CASSQGQGVQPQHF. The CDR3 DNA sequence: TGTGCCAGCAGCCAGGGACAGGGGGTACAGCCCCAGCATTTT.